This passage covers 26 T cell receptor beta chains from one sample sequenced in a study of blood T cell repertoires in COVID-19. The method was immunoSEQ multiplex PCR; TCRdb's version includes in-frame clones alone and lacks a portion of them. This repertoire shows about 64,000 clones, around 90% found once; its top ten account for approximately 10%. Material for sequencing was peripheral blood. These receptors came from a woman aged 80 or over with active COVID-19.

The V and J genes are TRBV7-8 and TRBJ2-5; D is unclear. V was clipped by 5 bases and J by 4 bases, with 20 bases between them. Germline loops: CDR1 SGHVS, CDR2 FQNEAQ. The CDR3 covers 16 residues. The CDR3 nucleotides are TGTGCCAGCAGCCCCAGCCGGGTGTCCCTCCGAGAGACCCAGTACTTC. It is translated as CASSPSRVSLRETQYF.

The rearrangement joins TRBV19 to TRBJ2-7; TRBD2 aligns across 11 bases. With V trimmed by 2 bases and J by 1 base, 1 base remained unmatched. Looked up from germline, CDR1 is LNHDA and CDR2 is SQIVND (reference sequence). The CDR3 consists of 15 residues. The CDR3 nucleotides are TGTGCCAGTAGTATACGGACTAGCGGGTCCTACGAGCAGTACTTC. Protein: CASSIRTSGSYEQYF.

The rearrangement links TRBV18 to TRBJ2-5; 9 bases line up with TRBD2. The V and J ends lost 6 bases and 5 bases, in that order; junction bases with no gene match: 7. Germline lookup yields CDR1 KGHSH and CDR2 LQKENI. The CDR3 length is 14 residues. The CDR3 DNA reads as TGTGCCAGCTCTCCTAGCGGGGCCTTTGAGACCCAGTACTTC. As protein: CASSPSGAFETQYF.

The chain employs TRBV5-8 and TRBJ2-1, with 9 bases identical to TRBD1. CDR3 size: 14 residues. The germline gives CDR1 SGHTS, CDR2 YDEGEE. With 4 bases clipped from V and 8 bases from J, the junction kept 7 bases outside the gene matches. CDR3 coding DNA: TGTGCCAGCAGCAAGTGGACAGGGGCCGATGAGCAGTTCTTC. Amino acid sequence: CASSKWTGADEQFF.

This chain connects TRBV7-2 to TRBJ2-1, with TRBD1 as a possible D gene (5 bases). V was clipped by 2 bases and J by 15 bases, with 17 bases between them. This CDR3 is built from 13 residues. In germline, CDR1 is SGHTA, CDR2 FQGNSA. CDR3 protein: CASSLRRQGSTFF. The CDR3 region has the DNA TGTGCCAGCAGCTTAAGGCGCCAGGGAAGTACGTTCTTC. Based on the CDR3 plus reference TRBV7-2 and TRBJ2-1, the full variable domain is GAGVSQSPSNKVTEKGKDVELRCDPISGHTALYWYRQSLGQGLEFLIYFQGNSAPDKSGLPSDRFSAERTGGSVSTLTIQRTQQEDSAVYLCASSLRRQGSTFFGPGTRLTVL.

V is TRBV7-2 and J is TRBJ2-1, with D unresolved. Per the germline V gene, CDR1 is SGHTA and CDR2 is FQGNSA. The CDR3 runs to 17 residues. V was trimmed by 1 base and J by 10 bases, leaving 23 bases between them. The CDR3 coding sequence is TGTGCCAGCAGCTTAGGCCGCGGCATCGGGTTCGTCGCGGAGCAGTTCTTC. Amino acids: CASSLGRGIGFVAEQFF.

V and J are TRBV9 and TRBJ2-1, with D unresolved. The V end was cut by 1 base, the J end by 4 bases, with 12 bases between. Per the germline V gene, CDR1 is SGDLS and CDR2 is YYNGEE. The CDR3 is 15 amino acids. CDR3 in amino acids: CASSVRERPYNEQFF. The CDR3 DNA follows: TGTGCCAGCAGCGTACGCGAGCGACCTTACAATGAGCAGTTCTTC.

This chain connects TRBV2 to TRBJ2-1, with 7 positions matching TRBD2. The CDR3 extends over 16 amino acids. Trimming cost V 1 base and J 4 bases; bases outside gene matches: 7. CDR1 is SNHLY, CDR2 FYNNEI, per germline. The CDR3 loop is CASSEGLAETYNEQFF. DNA for the CDR3: TGTGCCAGCAGTGAAGGGCTAGCGGAGACGTACAATGAGCAGTTCTTC. Full variable domain (missing parts from reference TRBV2 and TRBJ2-1): EPEVTQTPSHQVTQMGQEVILRCVPISNHLYFYWYRQILGQKVEFLVSFYNNEISEKSEIFDDQFSVERPDGSNFTLKIRSTKLEDSAMYFCASSEGLAETYNEQFFGPGTRLTVL.

J is TRBJ2-4 and V is TRBV6-1; the D gene is possibly TRBD1 (6 bases). The CDR3 covers 18 residues. CDR1 and CDR2 from the germline V gene are MNHNS and SASEGT. Trimming pared 0 bases from V and 0 bases from J, leaving 15 bases between. The CDR3 spells CASSEAGHILLAKNIQYF. The CDR3 region has the DNA TGTGCCAGCAGTGAAGCGGGACATATTCTCCTAGCCAAAAACATTCAGTACTTC.

J is TRBJ2-2 and V is TRBV3-1 (or the pseudogene TRBV3-2); 7 bases align to TRBD2. With V trimmed by 1 base and J by 6 bases, 5 bases remained unmatched. The V gene's germline CDR1 is LGHDT and CDR2 YNNKEL (reference sequence). The CDR3 consists of 15 residues. CDR3 DNA: TGTGCCAGCAGCCAAGCCCAGCGGGGTGCCGGGGAGCTGTTTTTT. Its protein is CASSQAQRGAGELFF.

This clone was picked up one time. This sequence joins TRBV5-5 and TRBJ2-1, with D maybe TRBD1 (6 bases). V was shortened by 9 bases and J by 0 bases, with 19 bases between the two germline ends. CDR1 and CDR2 from the germline V gene are SGHKS and YYEKEE (reference sequence). The CDR3 has 16 residues. CDR3 residues: CATLGTPVSSYNEQFF. In nucleotides, the CDR3 is TGTGCCACTCTTGGGACACCGGTGAGCTCCTACAATGAGCAGTTCTTC.

The gene calls are TRBV19 and TRBJ2-3; 15 nucleotides align to TRBD2. This CDR3 comprises 16 residues. Germline assignment: CDR1 LNHDA and CDR2 SQIVND (reference sequence). The V and J ends lost 7 bases and 4 bases, in that order; junction bases with no gene match: 6. CDR3: CASTAGTSGGSDTQYF. In DNA form, the CDR3 reads TGTGCCAGTACCGCCGGGACTAGCGGGGGGTCAGATACGCAGTATTTT. The entire variable domain, with the rest obtained from reference TRBV19 and TRBJ2-3, is as follows: DGGITQSPKYLFRKEGQNVTLSCEQNLNHDAMYWYRQDPGQGLRLIYYSQIVNDFQKGDIAEGYSVSREKKESFPLTVTSAQKNPTAFYLCASTAGTSGGSDTQYFGPGTRLTVL.

The V gene is TRBV19, the J gene TRBJ2-1; TRBD2 matches at 14 bases. CDR1 and CDR2 from the germline V gene are LNHDA and SQIVND (reference sequence). Germline trimming cut 4 bases from V and 6 bases from J; bases unmatched to any gene: 20. CDR3 length: 21 residues. CDR3 sequence reads: CASSTNSLTSGRALEGNEQFF. CDR3 sequence (DNA): TGTGCCAGTAGTACCAACAGTTTGACTAGCGGGAGGGCCCTGGAGGGCAATGAGCAGTTCTTC. Looking up the rest from reference TRBV19 and TRBJ2-1 gives the full variable domain: DGGITQSPKYLFRKEGQNVTLSCEQNLNHDAMYWYRQDPGQGLRLIYYSQIVNDFQKGDIAEGYSVSREKKESFPLTVTSAQKNPTAFYLCASSTNSLTSGRALEGNEQFFGPGTRLTVL.

The chain is built from TRBV29-1 and TRBJ2-1; 7 nucleotides line up with TRBD2. V lost 7 bases to trimming and J lost 10 bases; unmatched junction nucleotides: 7. The length of the CDR3 is 11 residues. Germline V gene sequence: CDR1 SQVTM, CDR2 ANQGSEA. The CDR3 bases are TGCAGCGATGGACTAGGCGTAGAGCAGTTCTTC. Translated, it gives CSDGLGVEQFF.

This clone showed up just a few times. J is TRBJ2-2 and V is TRBV7-6, with TRBD2 matching over 12 bases. Germline lookup yields CDR1 SGHVS and CDR2 FNYEAQ. J lost 6 bases, V lost 3 bases, and 5 bases had no gene match. This CDR3 has 16 amino acids. The CDR3 region is CASSFASGRAPGELFF. As DNA, the CDR3 is TGTGCCAGCAGCTTCGCTAGCGGGAGGGCCCCCGGGGAGCTGTTTTTT.

The chain joins TRBV11-2 to TRBJ2-1; weak D call: TRBD1 (6 bases). Trimming removed 3 bases from V and 7 bases from J, with 16 bases in between. CDR1 is SGHAT, CDR2 FQNNGV, per germline. The CDR3 length is 15 residues. The CDR3 is CASSFPLGALNEQFF. The CDR3 coding sequence is TGTGCCAGCAGCTTCCCCTTGGGGGCCCTGAATGAGCAGTTCTTC.

The CDR3 here is CASSPQAILSYNEQFF. The CDR3 region has the DNA TGTGCCAGCAGCCCGCAGGCGATTCTATCCTACAATGAGCAGTTCTTC. The chain uses TRBV5-4 and TRBJ2-1; D remains unclear. CDR1 SGHNT and CDR2 YYREEE come from the germline V gene (reference sequence). Trimming cost V 4 bases and J 1 base, with 15 bases left between them. The length of the CDR3 is 16 residues.

This CDR3 is CASSSDRSYEQYF. The DNA for the CDR3 is TGTGCCAGCAGTTCCGACAGGTCCTACGAGCAGTACTTC. V and J are TRBV27 and TRBJ2-7, with D possibly being TRBD1 (6 bases). Germline assignment: CDR1 MNHEY and CDR2 SMNVEV (reference sequence). This CDR3 comprises 13 residues. The V end was cut by 4 bases, the J end by 1 base, with 8 bases between.

The chain is built from TRBV7-2 and TRBJ2-3; D gene uncertain. The CDR3 runs to 13 residues. V lost 4 bases and J 4 bases, leaving 9 bases between the germline ends. The V gene's germline CDR1 is SGHTA and CDR2 FQGNSA. The CDR3 here is CASSSLRADTQYF. The DNA of the CDR3 is TGTGCCAGCAGCTCTCTTCGGGCAGATACGCAGTATTTT.

The CDR3 coding sequence is TGTGCCAGCAGCTACTCCGGGACTGCGGGTACCGGGGAGCTGTTTTTT. The encoded protein is CASSYSGTAGTGELFF. The genes are TRBV11-3 and TRBJ2-2; weak D call: TRBD2 (6 bases). This CDR3 comprises 16 residues. V lost 4 bases and J lost 5, with 17 bases in between. Germline loops: CDR1 SGHNT, CDR2 YENEEA.

Regarding this clone: Distinct nucleotide sequences in the sample also encode this CDR3. This rearrangement joins TRBV5-1 to TRBJ2-3; 9 bases are a match to TRBD2. J was trimmed by 3 bases and V by 7 bases; bases with no gene match: 3. Germline CDR1 and CDR2: SGHRS and YFSETQ. There are 13 residues in the CDR3. The CDR3 DNA reads as TGCGCCAGCCTTAGCGGGAGTACAGATACGCAGTATTTT. Encoded protein: CASLSGSTDTQYF.

This chain connects TRBV2 to TRBJ2-7; the D gene is possibly TRBD2 (6 bases). Trimming took off 10 bases at V and 3 bases at J, with 13 bases between the two ends. Germline CDR1 and CDR2: SNHLY and FYNNEI. The CDR3 loop spans 12 amino acids. The CDR3 reads CATERVGYEQYV. The CDR3 nucleotides are TGTGCCACCGAGCGGGTGGGCTACGAGCAGTACGTC.

This clone was seen a handful of times. Here the CDR3 reads CASRDQGAGNQPQHF. In nucleotides, the CDR3 is TGCGCCAGCAGGGACCAGGGGGCCGGCAATCAGCCCCAGCATTTT. This chain links TRBV4-1 with TRBJ1-5; 8 bases line up with TRBD1. The CDR3 runs 15 residues. Germline trimming cut 6 bases from V and 2 bases from J; bases unmatched to any gene: 6. Germline CDR1 MGHRA, CDR2 YSYEKL.

The V and J genes are TRBV5-3 and TRBJ2-1, with D tentatively TRBD1 (7 bases). TRBV5-3 is an open reading frame whose function is uncertain. The CDR3 runs to 15 residues. Deletions cut 0 bases from V and 9 bases from J, with 16 bases between. The chain's CDR3 is CARSLEQGRRAEQFF. Here the CDR3 DNA reads TGTGCCAGAAGCTTGGAACAGGGGAGGAGGGCTGAGCAGTTCTTC.

This clone was picked up one time. V is TRBV3-1 (or the pseudogene TRBV3-2) and J is TRBJ2-5, with TRBD2 identical over 8 bases. V was pared by 0 bases and J by 5 bases, with 5 bases of the junction left unmatched. Germline V gene sequence: CDR1 LGHDT, CDR2 YNNKEL (reference sequence). The CDR3 is made up of 15 amino acids. CDR3 bases: TGTGCCAGCAGCCAAGAGGGACTAGGGGGGGAGACCCAGTACTTC. Translation gives CASSQEGLGGETQYF.

This clone turned up a few times. The rearrangement links TRBV12-5 to TRBJ1-1; D is unresolved. Germline CDR1 LGHNT, CDR2 FRNRAP. The V gene lost 4 bases and the J gene lost 0 bases, with 18 bases spanning the gap. This CDR3 contains 17 residues. Written as DNA, the CDR3 is TGTGCTAGTGGTTGGTCAAGAGGGCAGCCTATGAACACTGAAGCTTTCTTT. Translation gives CASGWSRGQPMNTEAFF. The entire variable domain, with the rest obtained from reference TRBV12-5 and TRBJ1-1, is as follows: DARVTQTPRHKVTEMGQEVTMRCQPILGHNTVFWYRQTMMQGLELLAYFRNRAPLDDSGMPKDRFSAEMPDATLATLKIQPSEPRDSAVYFCASGWSRGQPMNTEAFFGQGTRLTVV.